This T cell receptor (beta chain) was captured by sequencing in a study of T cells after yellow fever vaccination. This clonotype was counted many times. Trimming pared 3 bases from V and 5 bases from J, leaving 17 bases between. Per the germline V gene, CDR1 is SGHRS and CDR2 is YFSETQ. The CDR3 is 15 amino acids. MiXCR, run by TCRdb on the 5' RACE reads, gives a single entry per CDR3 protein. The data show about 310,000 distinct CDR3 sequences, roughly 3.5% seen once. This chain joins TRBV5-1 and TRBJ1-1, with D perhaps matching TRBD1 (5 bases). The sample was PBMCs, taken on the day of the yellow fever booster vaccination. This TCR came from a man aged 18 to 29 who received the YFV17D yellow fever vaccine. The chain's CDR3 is CASSSTTDLGTEAFF. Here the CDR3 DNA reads TGCGCCAGCAGCTCAACGACAGATCTGGGAACTGAAGCTTTCTTT.